This T cell receptor (beta chain) is from a study of T cell responses to AZD1222 COVID-19 vaccine. Overall study results and limits: An increase in Spike-specific TCR breadth and depth was observed after two AZD1222 doses. The sample set comprised mostly white British donors with more females, and clonal diversity was possibly underestimated. No day 14 peak samples; only post-peak repertoires were characterized. Baseline seropositivity characterized only six or seven AZD1222 recipients.

Points on this clone: Its matching antigen is unknown.

Data came from immunoSEQ multiplex PCR; TCRdb stores just in-frame clones and leaves some out. The sample records about 130,000 clones, 80% to 90% being singletons. CDR3 length: 14 residues. Germline CDR1 is SGHRS and CDR2 is YFSETQ. V was shortened by 1 base and J by 3 bases, with 10 bases between the two germline ends. The source is an adult who received the AZD1222 COVID-19 vaccine. V usage is TRBV5-1 and J usage is TRBJ1-2; D is undetermined. The material sequenced was peripheral blood, taken 28 days after the second AZD1222 dose. The CDR3 bases are TGCGCCAGCAGCTTGCAGGAGGCATACTATGGCTACACCTTC. Translated, it gives CASSLQEAYYGYTF.